This T cell receptor (beta chain) came from a study of blood T cell repertoires in COVID-19. Germline trimming cut 5 bases from V and 4 bases from J; bases unmatched to any gene: 5. Germline CDR1 SEHNR, CDR2 FQNEAQ (reference sequence). The CDR3 sequence is 15 residues long. The authors' processing: Amplified reference gene primers provided the basis for estimating nucleated cell counts. Here immunoSEQ multiplex PCR was the method, and the copy in TCRdb shows in-frame clones only, minus some. V and J calls plus clone size are reproduced from that table; the DNA served to infer D and trimming. The table includes roughly 120,000 clones, more than 75% detected once.

The sample taken for sequencing was peripheral blood. The chain is built from TRBV7-9 and TRBJ2-2; 9 bases map to TRBD1. The sequence was obtained from a woman aged 70-85 years with acute or convalescent COVID-19. CDR3 nucleotide sequence: TGTGCCAGCAGCCCGGGACAGGGTCGCACCGGGGAGCTGTTTTTT. Its protein is CASSPGQGRTGELFF.